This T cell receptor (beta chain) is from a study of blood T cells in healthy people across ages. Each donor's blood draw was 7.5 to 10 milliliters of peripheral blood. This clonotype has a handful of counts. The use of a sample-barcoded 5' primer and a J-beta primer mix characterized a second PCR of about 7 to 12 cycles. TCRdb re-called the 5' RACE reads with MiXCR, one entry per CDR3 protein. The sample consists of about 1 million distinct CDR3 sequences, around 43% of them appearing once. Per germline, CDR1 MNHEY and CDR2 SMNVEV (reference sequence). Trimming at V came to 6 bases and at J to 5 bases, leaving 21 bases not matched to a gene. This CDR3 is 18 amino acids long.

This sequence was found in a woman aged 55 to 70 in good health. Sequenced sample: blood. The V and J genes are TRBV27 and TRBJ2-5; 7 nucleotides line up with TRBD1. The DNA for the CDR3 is TGTGCCAGCAGCTTACTAGGGGGCCGAGAGATCAATCGGGAGACCCAGTACTTC. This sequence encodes CASSLLGGREINRETQYF.